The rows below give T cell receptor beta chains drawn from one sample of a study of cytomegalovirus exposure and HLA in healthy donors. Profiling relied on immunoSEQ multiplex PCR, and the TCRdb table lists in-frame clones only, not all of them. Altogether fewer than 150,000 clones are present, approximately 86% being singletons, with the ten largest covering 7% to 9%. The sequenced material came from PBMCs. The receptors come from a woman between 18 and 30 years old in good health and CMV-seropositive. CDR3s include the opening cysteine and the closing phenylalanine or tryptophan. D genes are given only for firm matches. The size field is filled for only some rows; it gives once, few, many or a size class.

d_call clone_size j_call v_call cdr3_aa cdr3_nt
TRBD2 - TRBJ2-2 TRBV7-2 CASSTGLGVGELFF TGTGCCAGCAGCACCGGACTAGGTGTCGGGGAGCTGTTTTTT
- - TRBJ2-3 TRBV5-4 CASSPGGRTDTQYF TGTGCCAGCAGCCCCGGGGGGCGAACAGATACGCAGTATTTT
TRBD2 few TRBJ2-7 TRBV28 CASRGGRTPYEQYF TGTGCCAGCAGAGGCGGGAGGACCCCCTACGAGCAGTACTTC
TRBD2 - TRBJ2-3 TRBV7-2 CASNGLAGPTDTQYF TGTGCCAGCAACGGACTAGCGGGGCCCACAGATACGCAGTATTTT
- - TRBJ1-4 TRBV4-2 CASSQEWTTTNEKLFF TGTGCCAGCAGCCAAGAGTGGACAACAACTAATGAAAAACTGTTTTTT
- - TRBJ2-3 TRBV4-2 CASSQDNQSTDTQYF TGTGCCAGCAGCCAAGATAACCAGAGCACAGATACGCAGTATTTT
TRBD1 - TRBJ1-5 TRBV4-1 CASSHGTGGGNQPQHF TGCGCCAGCAGCCATGGGACAGGGGGAGGCAATCAGCCCCAGCATTTT
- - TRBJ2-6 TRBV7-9 CASARSSGANVLTF TGTGCCAGCGCTCGGAGCTCTGGGGCCAACGTCCTGACTTTC
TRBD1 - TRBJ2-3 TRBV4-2 CASSHDRARTDTQYF TGTGCCAGCAGCCATGACAGGGCCCGCACAGATACGCAGTATTTT
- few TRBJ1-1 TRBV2 CASELAGDTEAFF TGTGCCAGCGAGTTGGCAGGGGACACTGAAGCTTTCTTT
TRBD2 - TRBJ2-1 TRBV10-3 CAISEGASGRVNEQFF TGTGCCATCAGTGAGGGGGCTAGCGGGAGGGTGAATGAGCAGTTCTTC
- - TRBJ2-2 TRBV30 CAGRVTANTGELFF TGTGCCGGCAGGGTGACTGCGAACACCGGGGAGCTGTTTTTT
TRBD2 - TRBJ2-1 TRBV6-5 CCTGGSYNEQFF TGTTGTACGGGGGGGTCGTACAATGAGCAGTTCTTC
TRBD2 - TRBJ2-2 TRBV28 CASEGLAGIRTGELFF TGTGCCAGTGAGGGACTAGCGGGAATTCGCACCGGGGAGCTGTTTTTT
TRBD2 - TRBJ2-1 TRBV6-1 CASSPGTSPGNEQFF TGTGCCAGCAGTCCCGGGACTAGCCCAGGCAATGAGCAGTTCTTC
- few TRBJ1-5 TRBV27 CASSLSGVGGNQPQHF TGTGCCAGCAGTTTATCAGGGGTTGGGGGCAATCAGCCCCAGCATTTT
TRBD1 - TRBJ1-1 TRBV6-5 CASSLDRLEAFF TGTGCCAGCAGTTTGGACAGGCTGGAAGCTTTCTTT
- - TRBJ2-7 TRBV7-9 CASRSGSKEYF TGTGCCAGCAGGAGCGGGTCAAAGGAGTACTTC
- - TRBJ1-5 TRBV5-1 CASSLTGSEPQHF TGCGCCAGCAGCTTAACAGGGTCTGAGCCCCAGCATTTT
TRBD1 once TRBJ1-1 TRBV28 CEGQGPNTEAFF TGTGAGGGACAGGGGCCGAACACTGAAGCTTTCTTT
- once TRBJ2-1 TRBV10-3 CAISEVSYNEQFF TGTGCCATCAGTGAGGTGAGCTACAATGAGCAGTTCTTC
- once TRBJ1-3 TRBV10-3 CAISGGDAGNTIYF TGTGCCATCAGTGGGGGGGATGCTGGAAACACCATATATTTT
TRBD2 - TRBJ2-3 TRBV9 CASSAFSGSGTDTQYF TGTGCCAGCAGCGCCTTCAGCGGGAGCGGCACAGATACGCAGTATTTT
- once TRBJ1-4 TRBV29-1 CSVMDSNEKLFF TGCAGCGTGATGGACAGTAATGAAAAACTGTTTTTT
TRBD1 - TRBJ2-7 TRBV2 CASVLRDSSYEQYF TGTGCCAGTGTATTGAGGGACAGCTCCTACGAGCAGTACTTC
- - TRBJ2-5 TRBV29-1 CSVDNSQETQYF TGCAGCGTTGACAACAGCCAAGAGACCCAGTACTTC
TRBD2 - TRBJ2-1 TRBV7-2 CASTPLGTSPPREQFF TGTGCCAGCACCCCTTTAGGGACTAGCCCCCCTCGGGAGCAGTTCTTC
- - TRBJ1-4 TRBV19 CATSEGRKLFF TGTGCCACCTCGGAGGGGAGGAAACTGTTTTTT
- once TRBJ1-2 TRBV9 CASSATRAGYTF TGTGCCAGCAGCGCGACCAGGGCTGGCTACACCTTC
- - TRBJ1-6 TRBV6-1 CAISESLDAGPNSPLHF TGTGCCATCAGTGAGTCTTTAGACGCGGGACCAAATTCACCCCTCCACTTT
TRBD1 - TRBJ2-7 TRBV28 CASSLLETGAYEQYF TGTGCCAGCAGTTTATTAGAGACAGGGGCCTACGAGCAGTACTTC
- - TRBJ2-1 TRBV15 CATSRLDKQFF TGTGCCACCAGCAGATTAGATAAGCAGTTCTTC
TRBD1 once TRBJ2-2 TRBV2 CASRGQGAGELFF TGTGCCAGCAGGGGACAGGGGGCCGGGGAGCTGTTTTTT
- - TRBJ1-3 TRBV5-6 CASSPGLTISGNTIYF TGTGCCAGCAGCCCGGGACTAACTATCTCTGGAAACACCATATATTTT
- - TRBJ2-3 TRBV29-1 CSVATGSTDTQYF TGCAGCGTTGCGACGGGGAGCACAGATACGCAGTATTTT
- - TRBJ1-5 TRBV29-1 CSVDAGDYQPQHF TGCAGCGTTGACGCAGGGGATTATCAGCCCCAGCATTTT
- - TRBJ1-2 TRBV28 CATTIHVIRGYTF TGTGCCACCACCATACACGTTATCCGTGGCTACACCTTC
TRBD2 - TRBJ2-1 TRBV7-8 CASSHQLAGVLNEQFF TGTGCCAGCAGCCACCAACTAGCGGGAGTTTTGAATGAGCAGTTCTTC
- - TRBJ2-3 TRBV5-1 CASSAGLKSDTQYF TGCGCCAGCAGCGCGGGACTCAAGTCGGATACGCAGTATTTT
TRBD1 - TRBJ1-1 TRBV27 CASSLGTGGQRAFF TGTGCCAGCAGTCTTGGGACAGGGGGACAGCGGGCTTTCTTT
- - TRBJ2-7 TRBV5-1 CASSLASRGNEQYF TGCGCCAGCAGCTTGGCCAGCAGGGGAAACGAGCAGTACTTC
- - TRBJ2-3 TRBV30 CAWSSGGSTDAQYF TGTGCCTGGAGTTCCGGGGGTAGCACAGATGCGCAGTATTTT
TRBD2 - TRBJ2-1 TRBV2 CASSRLAGGGDEQFF TGTGCCAGCAGTCGACTAGCGGGGGGCGGAGATGAGCAGTTCTTC
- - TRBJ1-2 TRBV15 CATSRDSPYGYTF TGTGCCACCAGCAGGGACAGTCCCTATGGCTACACCTTC
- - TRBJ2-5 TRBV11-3 CASSLGGGTQYF TGTGCCAGCAGCCTGGGAGGAGGGACCCAGTACTTC
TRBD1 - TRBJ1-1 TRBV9 CASSPRQGSTEAFF TGTGCCAGCAGCCCCCGACAGGGGAGCACTGAAGCTTTCTTT
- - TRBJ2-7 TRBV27 CASSRSRSSYEQYF TGTGCCAGCAGCCGATCAAGGAGCTCCTACGAGCAGTACTTC
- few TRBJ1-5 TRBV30 CAWSVGMGAGQPQHF TGTGCCTGGAGTGTAGGGATGGGGGCCGGTCAGCCCCAGCATTTT
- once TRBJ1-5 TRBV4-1 CASSPLARGNQPQHF TGCGCCAGCAGCCCTCTCGCAAGGGGGAATCAGCCCCAGCATTTT
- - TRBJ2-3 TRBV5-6 CASSLQIRTRALKDTQYF TGTGCCAGCAGCTTGCAAATACGGACAAGAGCTTTAAAAGATACGCAGTATTTT
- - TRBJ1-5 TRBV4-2 CASSPNRVDQPQHF TGTGCCAGCAGCCCAAACAGGGTTGATCAGCCCCAGCATTTT
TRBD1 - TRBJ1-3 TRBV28 CASSDRGSLGNTIYF TGTGCCAGCAGCGACAGGGGGTCTTTAGGGAACACCATATATTTT
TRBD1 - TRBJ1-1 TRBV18 CASSRQGAEAFF TGTGCCAGCTCAAGACAGGGGGCTGAAGCTTTCTTT
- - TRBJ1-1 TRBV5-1 CASSSTQGNTEAFF TGCGCCAGCAGCTCGACCCAGGGTAACACTGAAGCTTTCTTT
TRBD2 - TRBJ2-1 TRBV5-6 CASSRGGTSYNEQFF TGTGCCAGCAGCCGCGGGGGGACCTCCTACAATGAGCAGTTCTTC